The 20 T cell receptor beta chains given below trace back to one sample, sequenced in a study of T-cell reconstitution after alpha-beta-depleted transplantation in children. The authors prepared the TCRbeta library with unique molecular identifiers. From the PCR reads, TCRdb called clonotypes with MiXCR, one entry per CDR3 protein. The top ten hold around 13% of the sample, which has about 170,000 distinct CDR3 sequences, approximately 12% seen once. The sequenced sample was PBMCs, obtained before TCRalphabeta/CD19-depleted stem cell transplant. All receptors come from a boy under 10 years old with acute myeloid leukemia, due to receive a stem cell transplant.

The chain carries TRBV7-2 and TRBJ2-7; D is unresolved. Germline values: CDR1 SGHTA, CDR2 FQGNSA. The CDR3 length is 15 residues. The V end was cut by 0 bases, the J end by 4 bases, with 13 bases between. The CDR3 coding sequence is TGTGCCAGCAGCTTAGCGCCCCTCTACCCATACGAGCAGTACTTC. Translating gives CASSLAPLYPYEQYF.

This clonotype was detected many times. The V gene is TRBV6-5, the J gene TRBJ1-1; the D gene is possibly TRBD1 (5 bases). Trimming stripped 7 bases from V and 0 bases from J, with 18 bases between. Germline V gives CDR1 MNHEY, CDR2 SVGAGI. The CDR3 extends over 16 amino acids. The CDR3: CASTPDVQAMNTEAFF. CDR3 nucleotide sequence: TGTGCCAGCACCCCGGACGTACAGGCAATGAACACTGAAGCTTTCTTT.

This clonotype came up many times. The V call is TRBV5-1, the J call TRBJ1-2; tentatively, D is TRBD1 (5 bases). This CDR3 has 13 amino acids. Trimming removed 3 bases at V and 10 bases at J, with 16 bases between. Germline CDR1 and CDR2: SGHRS and YFSETQ. In DNA, the CDR3 is TGCGCCAGCAGCTCTGGCCAGGGTTTCGACTACACCTTC. Protein: CASSSGQGFDYTF. Looking up the rest from reference TRBV5-1 and TRBJ1-2 gives the full variable domain: KAGVTQTPRYLIKTRGQQVTLSCSPISGHRSVSWYQQTPGQGLQFLFEYFSETQRNKGNFPGRFSGRQFSNSRSEMNVSTLELGDSALYLCASSSGQGFDYTFGSGTRLTVV.

This clonotype was detected ten times or more. The rearrangement links TRBV20-1 to TRBJ1-2; a possible D gene is TRBD1 (6 bases). The V end was cut by 8 bases, the J end by 8 bases, with 15 bases between. The CDR3 sequence is 11 residues long. Germline V gives CDR1 DFQATT, CDR2 SNEGSKA (reference sequence). In DNA, the CDR3 is TGCAGTCCATACAGGGAAACGGGCTACACCTTC. This encodes CSPYRETGYTF.

The table lists this clonotype with many counts. V and J are TRBV28 and TRBJ2-1; 10 bases agree with TRBD2. Germline lookup yields CDR1 MDHEN and CDR2 SYDVKM. The CDR3 covers 15 residues. The J segment lost 6 bases and the V segment lost 5 bases, leaving 7 bases of the junction unmatched. For the CDR3, the DNA is TGTGCCAGCAGTCAAGCGGGAGGGCCATTCAATGAGCAGTTCTTC. Protein: CASSQAGGPFNEQFF.

This clonotype has ten or more counts. The chain links TRBV5-1 to TRBJ2-7; possibly TRBD1 or TRBD2 for D (5 bases each). Deletions cut 4 bases from V and 0 bases from J, with 23 bases between. Germline values: CDR1 SGHRS, CDR2 YFSETQ. This CDR3 is built from 18 residues. CDR3 loop: CASSIGTLNLLDSYEQYF. The CDR3 DNA reads TGCGCCAGCAGCATCGGGACCCTAAACCTACTAGACTCCTACGAGCAGTACTTC. Full variable domain (outside the CDR3, taken from reference TRBV5-1 and TRBJ2-7): KAGVTQTPRYLIKTRGQQVTLSCSPISGHRSVSWYQQTPGQGLQFLFEYFSETQRNKGNFPGRFSGRQFSNSRSEMNVSTLELGDSALYLCASSIGTLNLLDSYEQYFGPGTRLTVT.

This clonotype was seen a handful of times. The chain is built from TRBV15 and TRBJ1-5; possible D gene TRBD1, 5 bases. V lost 1 base, J lost 3 bases, and 10 bases lay in between. Germline loops: CDR1 LNHNV, CDR2 YYDKDF (reference sequence). The CDR3 runs 15 residues. Here the CDR3 DNA reads TGTGCCACCAGCAGAGTCAGGGACTTCAATCAGCCCCAGCATTTT. Protein: CATSRVRDFNQPQHF.

This clonotype was counted many times. The rearrangement joins TRBV4-2 to TRBJ1-4, with 9 positions matching TRBD1. The V gene's germline CDR1 is LGHNA and CDR2 YNFKEQ. The CDR3 contains 15 residues. The V and J ends lost 3 bases and 7 bases, in that order; junction bases with no gene match: 6. CDR3: CASSQGTGRLEKLFF. The CDR3 coding sequence is TGTGCCAGCAGCCAGGGGACAGGGCGGCTTGAAAAACTGTTTTTT.

This clonotype was counted ten times or more. The V and J genes are TRBV7-3 and TRBJ2-3; D assignment may be TRBD1 or TRBD2 (5 bases each). Germline V gene lookup returns CDR1 SGHTA and CDR2 FQGTGA. The CDR3 length is 17 residues. The germline V and J ends were trimmed by 5 bases and 1 base, with 19 bases remaining between them. In DNA, the CDR3 is TGTGCCAGCAGCACGACCGGGGCCGAGTGGGGCACAGATACGCAGTATTTT. This encodes CASSTTGAEWGTDTQYF.

The table lists this clonotype with many counts. The chain combines TRBV20-1 with TRBJ2-5; no clear D. V was shortened by 4 bases and J by 3 bases, with 9 bases between the two germline ends. CDR3 length: 12 amino acids. CDR1 DFQATT and CDR2 SNEGSKA come from the germline V gene (reference sequence). The CDR3 nucleotides are TGCAGTGCTATGGAAGGAGAAGAGACCCAGTACTTC. Translating it yields CSAMEGEETQYF.

This clonotype was seen many times. The rearrangement uses TRBV27 and TRBJ1-5, with 8 bases lining up with TRBD1. In germline, CDR1 is MNHEY, CDR2 SMNVEV (reference sequence). Trimming took 2 bases from V and 6 from J; bases not matched to a gene: 9. The CDR3 spans 16 residues. The CDR3 nucleotides are TGTGCCAGCAGTTTAACGGGACAGGAGGGGGTTCAGCCCCAGCATTTT. Translated, it gives CASSLTGQEGVQPQHF.

This clonotype was recorded many times. The rearrangement uses TRBV5-1 and TRBJ1-1, with D perhaps matching TRBD1 (5 bases). V lost 4 bases to trimming and J lost 10 bases, with 11 bases between them. Per germline, CDR1 SGHRS and CDR2 YFSETQ. This CDR3 contains 11 residues. CDR3 sequence reads: CASSRLGVAFF. The DNA for the CDR3 is TGCGCCAGCAGCCGTCTAGGGGTAGCTTTCTTT.

This clonotype was detected many times. The CDR3 loop is CASSQTGTGEQYV. The CDR3 DNA reads as TGTGCCAGCAGCCAAACAGGGACTGGAGAGCAGTACGTC. The rearrangement links TRBV11-2 to TRBJ2-7; D is possibly TRBD1 or TRBD2 (6 bases each). Deletions cut 5 bases from V and 7 bases from J, with 15 bases between. The germline V gene encodes CDR1 SGHAT and CDR2 FQNNGV. The CDR3 totals 13 residues.

Ten or more counts support this clonotype. The chain links TRBV20-1 to TRBJ2-4, with a weak D call TRBD1 (6 bases). Trimming removed 5 bases from V and 1 base from J, with 9 bases in between. This CDR3 contains 13 residues. CDR1 and CDR2 from the germline V gene are DFQATT and SNEGSKA (reference sequence). DNA of the CDR3: TGCAGTGCTGGGCAGGGGGCCAAAAACATTCAGTACTTC. Protein sequence: CSAGQGAKNIQYF.

This clonotype was seen repeatedly, ten times or more. The V and J genes are TRBV2 and TRBJ1-5; D is possibly TRBD1 (6 bases). The V end was cut by 5 bases, the J end by 3 bases, with 14 bases between. The CDR3 is 15 amino acids. Germline CDR1 reads SNHLY; CDR2 reads FYNNEI. CDR3 amino acids: CASSSTGGLNQPQHF. The CDR3 DNA reads TGTGCCAGCAGTTCGACAGGAGGGCTCAATCAGCCCCAGCATTTT.

This clonotype was detected many times. The V call is TRBV27, the J call TRBJ2-5, with D hard to call. CDR1 and CDR2 (germline): MNHEY, SMNVEV (reference sequence). V was shortened by 6 bases and J by 2 bases, with 28 bases between the two germline ends. This CDR3 comprises 19 residues. The CDR3 DNA is TGTGCCAGCAGCTTAACAGTGGGTATCGGGCTGCCTAGGCAAGAGACCCAGTACTTC. This translates into CASSLTVGIGLPRQETQYF.

Many counts were recorded for this clonotype. The chain recombines TRBV5-1 with TRBJ2-3; tentatively, D is TRBD2 (6 bases). This CDR3 is built from 17 residues. CDR1 and CDR2 from the germline V gene are SGHRS and YFSETQ. V was clipped by 2 bases and J by 3 bases, with 19 bases between them. CDR3: CASSLGNIGRWTDTQYF. The DNA for the CDR3 is TGCGCCAGCAGCTTAGGAAACATCGGGAGATGGACAGATACGCAGTATTTT.

This clonotype was detected many times. The CDR3 protein is CSVSGTGYGYTF. The CDR3 bases are TGCAGCGTGTCCGGGACAGGCTATGGCTACACCTTC. The chain joins TRBV29-1 to TRBJ1-2, with 8 positions matching TRBD1. The CDR3 totals 12 residues. The germline V gene encodes CDR1 SQVTM and CDR2 ANQGSEA. V lost 6 bases, J lost 4 bases, and 4 bases stayed unmatched. The full variable domain, rest sourced from reference TRBV29-1 and TRBJ1-2, is SAVISQKPSRDICQRGTSLTIQCQVDSQVTMMFWYRQQPGQSLTLIATANQGSEATYESGFVIDKFPISRPNLTFSTLTVSNMSPEDSSIYLCSVSGTGYGYTFGSGTRLTVV.

The genes are TRBV3-1 and TRBJ2-3; 10 bases align to TRBD2. Per germline, CDR1 LGHDT and CDR2 YNNKEL (reference sequence). Germline trimming cut 4 bases from V and 2 bases from J; bases unmatched to any gene: 12. This CDR3 is 18 amino acids long. The CDR3 sequence is CASSPTLRTSGYTDTQYF. The CDR3 nucleotides read TGTGCCAGCAGCCCAACATTGAGGACTAGCGGATACACAGATACGCAGTATTTT.

This clonotype was counted ten times or more. This chain connects TRBV20-1 to TRBJ2-3, with D possibly TRBD2 on 6 matching bases. V shed 0 bases and J shed 1 base, with 8 bases lying between them. Germline V lookup: CDR1 DFQATT, CDR2 SNEGSKA (reference sequence). The CDR3 loop spans 14 amino acids. The CDR3 sequence is CSARDPSGTDTQYF. For the CDR3, the DNA is TGCAGTGCTAGAGATCCTAGCGGCACAGATACGCAGTATTTT.